This TCR beta chain was sequenced for a study of response to subunit inactivated influenza vaccine. Study results and limitations: Each seasonal flu vaccination may recruit only limited new T cells, authors suggested.

TCRdb reprocessed the RT-PCR reads via MiXCR and lists one record per CDR3 protein. This repertoire shows roughly 700,000 distinct CDR3 sequences, around 13% found once; its top ten account for around 6.5%. Of note for this clonotype: Its antigen is not identified.

J was trimmed by 12 bases and V by 1 base; bases with no gene match: 3. Germline assignment: CDR1 LGHDT and CDR2 YNNKEL (reference sequence). The CDR3 is 12 amino acids. This chain links TRBV3-1 with TRBJ2-1; TRBD2 matches at 7 bases. The source is a man aged 50-59 years who received an inactivated influenza vaccine. This sample comprised PBMCs from blood, obtained around 15 days before vaccination. The CDR3 protein is CASSQGGGWQFF. Here the CDR3 DNA reads TGTGCCAGCAGCCAAGGGGGGGGATGGCAGTTCTTC.